These 19 T cell receptor beta chains share one sample of origin, sequenced in a study of blood T cell repertoires in COVID-19. Assay used: immunoSEQ multiplex PCR; TCRdb lists only in-frame clones, some missing. Of over 450,000 clones listed, roughly 89% are singletons. The sample consisted of peripheral blood. Receptors originate from a woman between 45 and 65 years old with COVID-19, enrolled during active disease.

The chain couples TRBV5-1 to TRBJ1-2; TRBD1 matches at 8 bases. The trim removed 2 bases at V and 10 bases at J, leaving 4 bases unmatched. The V gene's germline CDR1 is SGHRS and CDR2 YFSETQ. This CDR3 comprises 12 residues. DNA for the CDR3: TGCGCCAGCAGCTTTTTGGACAGGGACTACACCTTC. Translation: CASSFLDRDYTF.

This clone was picked up one time. The chain carries TRBV25-1 and TRBJ1-1, with 9 positions matching TRBD1. There are 14 residues in the CDR3. Looked up from germline, CDR1 is MGHDK and CDR2 is SYGVNS. Unmatched junction bases numbered 4, after V lost 2 bases and J lost 6 bases. This CDR3 is CASSEAGQGAEAFF. The CDR3 DNA is TGTGCCAGCAGTGAAGCGGGACAGGGCGCTGAAGCTTTCTTT.

This rearrangement joins TRBV5-6 to TRBJ1-2, with 9 bases lining up with TRBD1. CDR3 size: 17 residues. The V and J ends lost 3 bases and 1 base, in that order; junction bases with no gene match: 10. The germline V gene has CDR1 SGHDT and CDR2 YYEEEE. This CDR3 reads CASSSPPGTGINYGYTF. CDR3 sequence (DNA): TGTGCCAGCAGCTCACCCCCCGGGACAGGGATTAACTATGGCTACACCTTC.

CDR3: CASSPLGGGYNEQFF. The DNA of the CDR3 is TGTGCCAGCTCACCACTCGGGGGGGGCTACAATGAGCAGTTCTTC. The gene calls are TRBV18 and TRBJ2-1; TRBD2 aligns across 8 bases. Germline V gene lookup returns CDR1 KGHSH and CDR2 LQKENI. J gave up 3 bases and V 1 base, and 2 bases lay outside the gene matches. The length of the CDR3 is 15 residues.

This clone has just one count. This chain connects TRBV15 to TRBJ1-3; no clear D gene. The germline gives CDR1 LNHNV, CDR2 YYDKDF (reference sequence). The ends were cut back, 0 bases at V and 0 bases at J, with 9 bases in the middle. The CDR3 is 16 residues long. The DNA for the CDR3 is TGTGCCACCAGCAGAGATGGTACAGTCTCTGGAAACACCATATATTTT. The encoded protein is CATSRDGTVSGNTIYF.

This rearrangement joins TRBV5-6 to TRBJ1-1, with TRBD1 identical over 12 bases. The CDR3 length is 15 residues. Germline-derived CDR1 and CDR2 are SGHDT and YYEEEE. Losses at the gene ends were 4 bases for V and 0 bases for J; bases not matched to a gene: 1. CDR3 residues: CASSGTGGLNTEAFF. CDR3 sequence (DNA): TGTGCCAGCAGCGGGACAGGGGGCCTGAACACTGAAGCTTTCTTT.

The table lists this clone with a count of one. The V and J genes are TRBV28 and TRBJ1-1, with 7 bases fitting TRBD1. The junction had 13 bases not matched to a gene; V was cut back by 5 bases and J by 7 bases. This CDR3 spans 15 amino acids. Germline assignment: CDR1 MDHEN and CDR2 SYDVKM. The CDR3 spells CASSPYTGVRSEAFF. In DNA form, the CDR3 reads TGTGCCAGCAGTCCCTACACAGGGGTTAGAAGTGAAGCTTTCTTT.

DNA for the CDR3: TGTGCCAGCTGCGGCTCTGGAAACACCATATATTTT. This sequence encodes CASCGSGNTIYF. The gene calls are TRBV6-5 and TRBJ1-3; D unclear. Trimming removed 8 bases at V and 0 bases at J, with 5 bases between. CDR3 length: 12 amino acids. Germline V gene data show CDR1 as MNHEY and CDR2 as SVGAGI.

V usage is TRBV18 and J usage is TRBJ1-4; 8 bases map to TRBD1. CDR3 length: 14 residues. The V segment lost 3 bases and the J segment 8 bases; nucleotides outside the gene matches: 5. Germline CDR1 reads KGHSH; CDR2 reads LQKENI. The CDR3 here is CASSPQGAHEKLFF. The DNA of the CDR3 is TGTGCCAGCTCACCCCAGGGGGCCCACGAAAAACTGTTTTTT.

V usage is TRBV6-1 and J usage is TRBJ2-7; maybe TRBD2 (6 bases). This CDR3 contains 15 residues. The V end lost 1 base, the J end lost 2 bases, and 12 bases lay between the germline ends. CDR1 and CDR2 from the germline V gene are MNHNS and SASEGT. This CDR3 reads CASSEDNAGPYEQYF. CDR3 nucleotides: TGTGCCAGCAGTGAAGATAACGCGGGGCCCTACGAGCAGTACTTC.

The V and J genes are TRBV6-5 and TRBJ1-5; 7 nucleotides match TRBD1. Per germline, CDR1 MNHEY and CDR2 SVGAGI. V trimming: 2 bases; J trimming: 1 base; junction bases outside the gene matches: 2. The CDR3 length is 15 residues. CDR3 DNA: TGTGCCAGCAGTTACGAGGGGGCCAGCAATCAGCCCCAGCATTTT. It specifies CASSYEGASNQPQHF.

The CDR3 DNA sequence: TGTGCCAGCAGCTCAAAGGTGTCAGTGACATCGGTCGACGAGCAGTACTTC. It is translated as CASSSKVSVTSVDEQYF. The chain couples TRBV7-3 to TRBJ2-7; D is unclear. CDR1 is SGHTA and CDR2 is FQGTGA in the germline V gene. The CDR3 runs to 17 residues. The V end lost 4 bases, the J end lost 5 bases, and 24 bases lay between the germline ends.

The CDR3 DNA follows: TGTGCCAGCAGCGTATTACAGGACCCTAGCACAGATACGCAGTATTTT. It translates to CASSVLQDPSTDTQYF. The chain recombines TRBV9 with TRBJ2-3; D is possibly TRBD1 (5 bases). Germline CDR1 is SGDLS and CDR2 is YYNGEE. V shed 1 base and J shed 0 bases, with 12 bases lying between them. This CDR3 has 16 amino acids.

V and J are TRBV11-2 and TRBJ2-5; D perhaps matches TRBD1 (5 bases). This CDR3 is built from 14 residues. From germline, CDR1 is SGHAT and CDR2 FQNNGV. Trimming pared 4 bases from V and 4 bases from J, leaving 13 bases between. Here the CDR3 reads CASSSGPGPETQYF. CDR3 DNA sequence: TGTGCCAGCAGCTCCGGCCCAGGGCCAGAGACCCAGTACTTC.

The rearrangement links TRBV3-1 (or the pseudogene TRBV3-2) to TRBJ1-1; tentatively, D is TRBD1 (5 bases). Trimming removed 5 bases at V and 1 base at J, with 11 bases between. From germline, CDR1 is LGHDT and CDR2 YNNKEL (reference sequence). The CDR3 contains 14 residues. In DNA form, the CDR3 reads TGTGCCAGCAGCGTTCGTACAGGGAACACTGAAGCTTTCTTT. Protein product: CASSVRTGNTEAFF.

CDR3 region: CASSFLSGGSYEQYF. Here the CDR3 DNA reads TGTGCCAGCAGCTTTCTTAGCGGGGGATCCTACGAGCAGTACTTC. J is TRBJ2-7 and V is TRBV5-8; 9 nucleotides match TRBD2. The length of the CDR3 is 15 residues. Per the germline V gene, CDR1 is SGHTS and CDR2 is YDEGEE. V shed 2 bases and J 1 base; nucleotides not matched to a gene: 4.

This sequence joins TRBV30 and TRBJ2-7; perhaps TRBD1 as D (5 bases). From germline, CDR1 is GTSNPN and CDR2 SVGIG (reference sequence). This CDR3 region has 13 residues. The V end was cut by 1 base, the J end by 3 bases, with 10 bases between. The CDR3 loop is CAWSEGRDYEQYF. The CDR3 DNA reads TGTGCCTGGAGTGAGGGCAGGGACTACGAGCAGTACTTC.

V is TRBV19 and J is TRBJ2-1, with 7 bases identical to TRBD2. Per the germline V gene, CDR1 is LNHDA and CDR2 is SQIVND (reference sequence). V trimming: 6 bases; J trimming: 4 bases; junction bases outside the gene matches: 6. The CDR3 runs to 14 residues. CDR3 protein: CASRRAGRYNEQFF. The DNA for the CDR3 is TGTGCCAGTAGGCGAGCGGGACGATACAATGAGCAGTTCTTC. The variable domain in full, with the rest retrieved from reference TRBV19 and TRBJ2-1, is DGGITQSPKYLFRKEGQNVTLSCEQNLNHDAMYWYRQDPGQGLRLIYYSQIVNDFQKGDIAEGYSVSREKKESFPLTVTSAQKNPTAFYLCASRRAGRYNEQFFGPGTRLTVL.

V and J are TRBV5-4 and TRBJ1-6; D not resolved. Germline V gene sequence: CDR1 SGHNT, CDR2 YYREEE (reference sequence). Trimming took off 2 bases at V and 0 bases at J, with 9 bases between the two ends. The CDR3 extends over 16 amino acids. This chain's CDR3 is CASSLLGGSYNSPLHF. The CDR3 DNA sequence: TGTGCCAGCAGCTTACTTGGAGGCTCCTATAATTCACCCCTCCACTTT.